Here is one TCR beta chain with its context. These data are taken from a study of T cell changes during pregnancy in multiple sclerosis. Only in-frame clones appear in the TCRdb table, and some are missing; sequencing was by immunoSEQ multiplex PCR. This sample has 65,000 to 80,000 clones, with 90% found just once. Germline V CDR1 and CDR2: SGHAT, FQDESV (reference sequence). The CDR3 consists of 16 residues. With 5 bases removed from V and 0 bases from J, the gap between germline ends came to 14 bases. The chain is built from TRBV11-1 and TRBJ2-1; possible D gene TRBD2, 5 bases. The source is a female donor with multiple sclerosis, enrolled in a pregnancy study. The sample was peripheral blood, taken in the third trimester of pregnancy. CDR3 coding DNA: TGTGCCAGCAGCCCCGGGATCCTGAGCTCCTACAATGAGCAGTTCTTC. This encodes CASSPGILSSYNEQFF.